These 21 T cell receptor beta chains share one sample of origin, sequenced in a study of T cell responses to AZD1222 COVID-19 vaccine. The repertoire was sequenced with immunoSEQ multiplex PCR; TCRdb's copy has only in-frame clones and lacks some. The sample has more than 100,000 clones, over 90% seen once. The input for sequencing was peripheral blood, taken on day 0 of AZD1222 vaccination. All receptors come from an adult in good health.

This chain uses TRBV19 with TRBJ2-5; no reliable D call. The CDR3 consists of 13 residues. V gave up 3 bases and J gave up 5 bases, with 10 bases separating them. Germline CDR1 LNHDA, CDR2 SQIVND (reference sequence). DNA of the CDR3: TGTGCCAGTAGTATTTGGTTTGGGGAGACCCAGTACTTC. This codes for CASSIWFGETQYF.

This chain joins TRBV5-1 and TRBJ2-7; D is ambiguous. V lost 1 base, J lost 1 base, and 12 bases lay in between. CDR1 SGHRS and CDR2 YFSETQ come from the germline V gene. This CDR3 is 15 amino acids long. Here the CDR3 DNA reads TGCGCCAGCAGCTTGAATGGCGGAACTTCCTACGAGCAGTACTTC. Amino acid sequence: CASSLNGGTSYEQYF.

CDR3 residues: CASSQNGQGALETQYF. The CDR3 DNA reads as TGCGCCAGCAGCCAAAACGGACAGGGGGCTTTGGAGACCCAGTACTTC. V and J are TRBV4-3 and TRBJ2-5, with 11 bases fitting TRBD1. V was clipped by 2 bases and J by 5 bases; unmatched bases: 7. The CDR3 length is 16 residues. The germline V gene has CDR1 LGHNA and CDR2 YSLEER.

The V and J genes are TRBV4-1 and TRBJ1-5; D not resolved. V gave up 1 base and J gave up 6 bases, with 13 bases separating them. Germline CDR1 and CDR2: MGHRA and YSYEKL. This CDR3 comprises 15 residues. CDR3 residues: CASSQVTLGIQPQHF. The DNA for the CDR3 is TGCGCCAGCAGCCAAGTCACGTTGGGGATTCAGCCCCAGCATTTT.

This chain uses TRBV10-3 with TRBJ2-1, with 8 bases matching TRBD1. The CDR3 runs 13 residues. Looked up from germline, CDR1 is ENHRY and CDR2 is SYGVKD. The trim removed 6 bases at V and 5 bases at J, leaving 3 bases unmatched. CDR3 coding DNA: TGTGCCATCAGCGACAGGGGCAACAATGAGCAGTTCTTC. Translating it yields CAISDRGNNEQFF.

This clone has only one observation. This rearrangement joins TRBV19 to TRBJ1-2; TRBD1 aligns across 9 bases. The trim removed 7 bases at V and 2 bases at J, leaving 2 bases unmatched. This CDR3 contains 13 residues. The germline CDR1 and CDR2 sequences are LNHDA and SQIVND (reference sequence). The CDR3 bases are TGTGCCAGTAAGGACAGGGGCAACTATGGCTACACCTTC. This codes for CASKDRGNYGYTF.

This chain joins TRBV30 and TRBJ2-5; D possibly corresponds to TRBD2 (7 bases). V lost 3 bases to trimming and J lost 5 bases, with 13 bases between them. Germline CDR1 and CDR2: GTSNPN and SVGIG (reference sequence). This CDR3 has 13 residues. CDR3 sequence: CAWRTGGVETQYF. For the CDR3, the DNA is TGTGCCTGGAGGACGGGGGGCGTGGAGACCCAGTACTTC.

This clone was observed a single time. The V gene is TRBV19, the J gene TRBJ1-1; 8 bases align to TRBD1. The CDR3 is 13 residues long. V was clipped by 5 bases and J by 6 bases; unmatched bases: 5. From germline, CDR1 is LNHDA and CDR2 SQIVND (reference sequence). CDR3 bases: TGTGCCAGTAGTGGACAGGGTTTCGCTGAAGCTTTCTTT. Translating gives CASSGQGFAEAFF. The whole variable domain, filled in from reference TRBV19 and TRBJ1-1, reads DGGITQSPKYLFRKEGQNVTLSCEQNLNHDAMYWYRQDPGQGLRLIYYSQIVNDFQKGDIAEGYSVSREKKESFPLTVTSAQKNPTAFYLCASSGQGFAEAFFGQGTRLTVV.

This rearrangement joins TRBV5-1 to TRBJ1-1, with D perhaps matching TRBD1 (5 bases). The ends were cut back, 1 base at V and 2 bases at J, with 18 bases in the middle. CDR1 and CDR2 (germline): SGHRS, YFSETQ. The length of the CDR3 is 17 residues. The CDR3 loop is CASSLFGGIRRNTEAFF. The CDR3 DNA is TGCGCCAGCAGCTTGTTTGGGGGAATCCGGAGAAACACTGAAGCTTTCTTT.

The chain uses TRBV6-1 and TRBJ1-3; no firm D call. V lost 3 bases and J 4 bases, leaving 10 bases between the germline ends. The CDR3 is 14 residues long. Germline CDR1 and CDR2: MNHNS and SASEGT. Written as DNA, the CDR3 is TGTGCCAGCAGTGATGTGAGGTCAGGAAACACCATATATTTT. As protein: CASSDVRSGNTIYF.

The V call is TRBV2, the J call TRBJ1-5; no clear D gene. Germline assignment: CDR1 SNHLY and CDR2 FYNNEI. The CDR3 spans 14 residues. V was cut by 1 base and J by 8 bases, with 12 bases left in between. As DNA, the CDR3 is TGTGCCAGCAGTGAAGTCCCGGGCCCAGAGCCCCAGCATTTT. As protein: CASSEVPGPEPQHF.

The chain uses TRBV4-3 and TRBJ2-7; D not resolved. The CDR3 loop spans 17 amino acids. Trimming took off 0 bases at V and 3 bases at J, with 18 bases between the two ends. CDR1 and CDR2 from the germline V gene are LGHNA and YSLEER. CDR3 sequence reads: CASSQDIRTDLDYEQYF. CDR3 nucleotide sequence: TGCGCCAGCAGCCAAGATATCAGGACGGACCTTGACTACGAGCAGTACTTC.

The chain links TRBV11-2 to TRBJ2-3, with 8 bases aligning to TRBD1. J lost 1 base, V lost 2 bases, and 5 bases had no gene match. Per germline, CDR1 SGHAT and CDR2 FQNNGV. CDR3 length equals 16 residues. CDR3 residues: CASSLSLDRGTDTQYF. The DNA for the CDR3 is TGTGCCAGCAGCTTATCCCTGGACAGGGGCACAGATACGCAGTATTTT.

The chain couples TRBV28 to TRBJ1-6, with D possibly matching TRBD1 (6 bases). The CDR3 loop spans 15 amino acids. CDR1 and CDR2 from the germline V gene are MDHEN and SYDVKM. V dropped 7 bases and J dropped 6 bases, with 16 bases sitting between them. The CDR3: CASKWGAFGNSPLHF. CDR3 nucleotides: TGTGCCAGCAAGTGGGGGGCCTTCGGTAATTCACCCCTCCACTTT.

The CDR3 is CASSLGGQGFAGYTF. The CDR3 DNA reads TGTGCCAGCAGCTTGGGGGGACAGGGGTTCGCTGGCTACACCTTC. The V and J genes are TRBV5-6 and TRBJ1-2, with 10 positions matching TRBD1. The CDR3 is 15 amino acids. The V gene's germline CDR1 is SGHDT and CDR2 YYEEEE. With V trimmed by 0 bases and J by 7 bases, 6 bases remained unmatched.

The rearrangement joins TRBV27 to TRBJ1-4, with D hard to call. CDR3 length: 13 residues. Germline CDR1 is MNHEY and CDR2 is SMNVEV (reference sequence). V was pared by 0 bases and J by 1 base, with 0 bases between. CDR3 sequence reads: CASSLSTNEKLFF. CDR3 coding DNA: TGTGCCAGCAGTTTATCAACTAATGAAAAACTGTTTTTT.

V is TRBV19 and J is TRBJ2-7, with TRBD1 identical over 7 bases. The CDR3 length is 13 residues. The germline V gene encodes CDR1 LNHDA and CDR2 SQIVND (reference sequence). With V trimmed by 5 bases and J by 2 bases, 3 bases remained unmatched. CDR3 nucleotide sequence: TGTGCCAGTAGTCCTGGGACAGCCTACGAGCAGTACTTC. Amino acid sequence: CASSPGTAYEQYF.

V is TRBV7-3 and J is TRBJ2-5, with D uncertain. With 5 bases removed from V and 2 bases from J, the gap between germline ends came to 9 bases. The CDR3 is 13 amino acids. Germline CDR1 and CDR2: SGHTA and FQGTGA. CDR3 sequence reads: CASSLGPQETQYF. CDR3 nucleotide sequence: TGTGCCAGCAGCCTCGGGCCTCAAGAGACCCAGTACTTC.

As to this clone: The junction does not match germline at one end; this may be a read error. The rearrangement joins TRBV2 to TRBJ1-2; TRBD1 is a possible D gene (5 bases). The CDR3 sequence is 11 residues long. Germline CDR1 reads SNHLY; CDR2 reads FYNNEI. Here the CDR3 DNA reads TGTGCCAGCATGAATCCAGGGTCCGCGGCCTTC. It yields the protein CASMNPGSAAF.

This chain joins TRBV6-5 and TRBJ2-7; D might be TRBD1 (7 bases). CDR3 length equals 14 residues. Trimming shortened V by 4 bases and J by 2 bases, and 12 bases separated the two germline ends. Germline V gene lookup returns CDR1 MNHEY and CDR2 SVGAGI. CDR3 in DNA: TGTGCCAGCAGTTTGGCAGGGGGGCCCTACGAGCAGTACTTC. It translates to CASSLAGGPYEQYF.

This chain joins TRBV18 and TRBJ2-1; D is unclear. V lost 1 base and J lost 10, with 20 bases in between. CDR1 and CDR2 (germline): KGHSH, LQKENI. The CDR3 is 16 residues long. The chain's CDR3 is CASSPQAPPRVLEQFF. The CDR3 DNA sequence: TGTGCCAGCTCACCACAAGCGCCTCCGCGTGTATTAGAGCAGTTCTTC.